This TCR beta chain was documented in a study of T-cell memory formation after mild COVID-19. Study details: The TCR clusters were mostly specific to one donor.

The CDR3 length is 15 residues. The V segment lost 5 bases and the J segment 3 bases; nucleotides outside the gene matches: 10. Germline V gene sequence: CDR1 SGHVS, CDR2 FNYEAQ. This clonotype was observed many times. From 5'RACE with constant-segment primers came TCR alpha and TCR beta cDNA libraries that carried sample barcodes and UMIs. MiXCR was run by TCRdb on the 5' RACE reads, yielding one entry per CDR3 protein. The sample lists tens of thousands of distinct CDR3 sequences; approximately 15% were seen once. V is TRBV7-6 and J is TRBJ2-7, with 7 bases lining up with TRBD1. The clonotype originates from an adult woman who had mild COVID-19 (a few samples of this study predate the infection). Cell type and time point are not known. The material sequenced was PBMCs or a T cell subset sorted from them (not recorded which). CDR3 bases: TGTGCCAGCAGCCCAGCTACAGGGGTTGTCTACGAGCAGTACTTC. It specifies CASSPATGVVYEQYF.